The 14 T cell receptor beta chains listed next were all sequenced from one sample in a study of response to subunit inactivated influenza vaccine. TCRdb used MiXCR to reprocess the RT-PCR reads, holding one entry per CDR3 protein. The data hold about 700,000 distinct CDR3 sequences, with roughly 13% observed a single time. The sample consisted of PBMCs from blood, taken around 15 days before vaccination. The source of these receptors is a man aged 50 to 59 who received an inactivated influenza vaccine.

This clonotype was observed at least ten times. The chain joins TRBV11-2 to TRBJ2-3, with 8 positions matching TRBD2. The V segment lost 6 bases and the J segment 2 bases; nucleotides outside the gene matches: 7. Germline V gene sequence: CDR1 SGHAT, CDR2 FQNNGV. The CDR3 is 15 residues long. The CDR3 loop reads CASRDAGGLTDTQYF. The DNA of the CDR3 is TGTGCCAGCAGGGATGCGGGGGGCCTCACAGATACGCAGTATTTT.

This chain uses TRBV2 with TRBJ2-2; D call uncertain. V was cut by 6 bases and J by 6 bases, with 17 bases left in between. CDR1 is SNHLY, CDR2 FYNNEI, per germline. This CDR3 region has 15 residues. CDR3 sequence: CASSLDLSGPGELFF. Written as DNA, the CDR3 is TGTGCCAGCAGCCTCGACCTCTCCGGGCCCGGGGAGCTGTTTTTT.

This chain joins TRBV23-1 and TRBJ1-5, with D unresolved. TRBV23-1 is flagged as an ORF with uncertain function. CDR3 size: 13 residues. V lost 7 bases to trimming and J lost 3 bases, with 10 bases between them. The CDR3 nucleotides are TGCGCCAGCACTCCGGGCCCCAATCAGCCCCAGCATTTT. Translation gives CASTPGPNQPQHF.

V usage is TRBV5-1 and J usage is TRBJ2-1; 11 bases line up with TRBD1. Looked up from germline, CDR1 is SGHRS and CDR2 is YFSETQ. With 4 bases clipped from V and 2 bases from J, the junction kept 2 bases outside the gene matches. This CDR3 has 15 residues. The CDR3 bases are TGCGCCAGCAGCGCGGGACAGGGGGCCTACAATGAGCAGTTCTTC. This encodes CASSAGQGAYNEQFF.

In this sample, this clonotype turned up many times. This chain connects TRBV29-1 to TRBJ2-1, with 12 bases identical to TRBD2. There are 14 residues in the CDR3. Trimming cost V 3 bases and J 8 bases; bases outside gene matches: 5. Germline CDR1 SQVTM, CDR2 ANQGSEA. The DNA for the CDR3 is TGCAGCGTTGAGGGACTAGCGGGTATCTATGAGCAGTTCTTC. Encoded protein: CSVEGLAGIYEQFF.

This clonotype was seen more than once but under ten times. The rearrangement uses TRBV15 and TRBJ2-7; D unclear. The germline V gene encodes CDR1 LNHNV and CDR2 YYDKDF (reference sequence). The CDR3 is 15 residues long. Trimming cost V 3 bases and J 2 bases, with 14 bases left between them. The CDR3 DNA reads as TGTGCCACCAGCAGTTCGGGCTATCCTACCTACGAGCAGTACTTC. This gives the protein CATSSSGYPTYEQYF.

This clonotype was observed a handful of times. One end of the junction is discordant with germline, which a read error may explain. This chain connects TRBV9 to TRBJ2-1; 13 bases align to TRBD2. This CDR3 has 15 residues. Germline CDR1 reads SGDLS; CDR2 reads YYNGEE. The CDR3, as DNA: TGTGCCAGCACCGTAGGGACTAGCGGGGACAATGAGCAGTTCTTC. Protein product: CASTVGTSGDNEQFF.

The J gene is TRBJ1-2, the V gene TRBV7-8, with no clear D. V lost 0 bases to trimming and J lost 6 bases, with 8 bases between them. The CDR3 runs 13 residues. The germline CDR1 and CDR2 sequences are SGHVS and FQNEAQ. DNA of the CDR3: TGTGCCAGCAGCTTAGCGGCCAGAGATGGCTACACCTTC. Protein product: CASSLAARDGYTF.

In its sample, this clonotype was seen many times. The gene calls are TRBV10-3 and TRBJ1-2; a possible D gene is TRBD1 (6 bases). CDR1 and CDR2 (germline): ENHRY, SYGVKD. V was pared by 3 bases and J by 7 bases, with 15 bases between. The CDR3 extends over 14 amino acids. The CDR3 DNA sequence: TGTGCCATCAGTGATTACACAGGGCTTATTGGCTACACCTTC. Amino acids: CAISDYTGLIGYTF.

The chain has TRBV12-3 or TRBV12-4 and TRBJ2-7, with D unclear. This CDR3 comprises 15 residues. Deletions cut 0 bases from V and 2 bases from J, with 11 bases between. Here the CDR3 DNA reads TGTGCCAGCAGTTTAGCCACTGCAACCCCCTACGAGCAGTACTTC. It translates to CASSLATATPYEQYF.

The chain recombines TRBV24-1 with TRBJ2-5; unclear D gene. Germline assignment: CDR1 KGHDR and CDR2 SFDVKD. This CDR3 is built from 12 residues. V was trimmed by 2 bases and J by 4 bases, leaving 4 bases between them. The CDR3 reads CATSDSRETQYF. The DNA for the CDR3 is TGTGCCACCAGTGATTCAAGAGAGACCCAGTACTTC.

This chain uses TRBV7-2 with TRBJ2-7, with 8 bases aligning to TRBD1. Germline V lookup: CDR1 SGHTA, CDR2 FQGNSA. The CDR3 is made up of 14 amino acids. V was pared by 4 bases and J by 3 bases, with 5 bases of the junction left unmatched. The CDR3 sequence: CASSWGQADYEQYF. The CDR3, as DNA: TGTGCCAGCAGCTGGGGACAGGCCGACTACGAGCAGTACTTC. Combining the CDR3 with reference TRBV7-2 and TRBJ2-7 gives the whole variable domain GAGVSQSPSNKVTEKGKDVELRCDPISGHTALYWYRQSLGQGLEFLIYFQGNSAPDKSGLPSDRFSAERTGGSVSTLTIQRTQQEDSAVYLCASSWGQADYEQYFGPGTRLTVT.

Ten or more counts support this clonotype. The genes are TRBV28 and TRBJ2-2; TRBD1 matches at 8 bases. The germline V gene has CDR1 MDHEN and CDR2 SYDVKM. The V gene end was trimmed by 3 bases and the J gene end by 6 bases; junction bases not matched to a gene: 12. This CDR3 comprises 17 residues. The CDR3 reads CASSFGWTGTGAGELFF. CDR3 coding DNA: TGTGCCAGCAGTTTTGGGTGGACCGGGACAGGAGCCGGGGAGCTGTTTTTT.

This chain links TRBV10-1 with TRBJ2-5; no firm D call. Trimming pared 4 bases from V and 2 bases from J, leaving 14 bases between. The CDR3 is 15 amino acids. Germline V lookup: CDR1 WNHNN, CDR2 SYGVQD (reference sequence). CDR3 bases: TGCGCCAGCAGTGCCAAAGGGATCTTTCAAGAGACCCAGTACTTC. It specifies CASSAKGIFQETQYF.